The next 6 T cell receptor beta chains were all read from a single sample in a study of T cells in narcolepsy. Libraries were prepared by immunoSEQ multiplex PCR; TCRdb keeps only in-frame clonotypes and omits some of them. The sample holds fewer than 35,000 clones, about four fifths seen once. The sample taken for sequencing was CD45RA- memory CD4+ T cells from PBMCs. These receptors were collected from a human donor with narcolepsy.

The chain combines TRBV7-2 with TRBJ1-3; maybe TRBD1 (5 bases). Trimming shortened V by 2 bases and J by 4 bases, and 24 bases separated the two germline ends. Germline V gene sequence: CDR1 SGHTA, CDR2 FQGNSA. This CDR3 region has 19 residues. CDR3 nucleotide sequence: TGTGCCAGCAGCTTAACAGGCCGGGCCGGGCAGGGCGCAGGAAACACCATATATTTT. Translated, it gives CASSLTGRAGQGAGNTIYF.

The chain combines TRBV7-6 with TRBJ2-1, with no clear D. Per germline, CDR1 SGHVS and CDR2 FNYEAQ. Trimming removed 4 bases from V and 0 bases from J, with 7 bases in between. The CDR3 runs to 14 residues. Here the CDR3 reads CASSSLSSYNEQFF. The CDR3 DNA reads TGTGCCAGCAGCTCCCTTTCCTCCTACAATGAGCAGTTCTTC.

This clone is a singleton in its sample. The chain uses TRBV18 and TRBJ1-2; D remains ambiguous. There are 15 residues in the CDR3. Germline lookup yields CDR1 KGHSH and CDR2 LQKENI. Trimming removed 1 base at V and 3 bases at J, with 12 bases between. The CDR3 region has the DNA TGTGCCAGCTCACCACTTGGAGGAAAGGACTATGGCTACACCTTC. It encodes CASSPLGGKDYGYTF.

The chain combines TRBV28 with TRBJ2-7; 7 nucleotides align to TRBD2. CDR1 and CDR2 from the germline V gene are MDHEN and SYDVKM. The CDR3 has 15 residues. V lost 6 bases to trimming and J lost 4 bases; unmatched junction nucleotides: 12. CDR3 loop: CASSRGEWKLYEQYF. In DNA form, the CDR3 reads TGTGCCAGCAGCCGGGGGGAGTGGAAACTTTACGAGCAGTACTTC.

This clone was counted a single time. J is TRBJ2-1 and V is TRBV9, with 8 nucleotides matching TRBD2. The CDR3 consists of 15 residues. Germline V gene lookup returns CDR1 SGDLS and CDR2 YYNGEE. After removal of 4 bases from V and 7 bases from J, the junction contained 10 bases not matched to a gene. The CDR3 DNA reads as TGTGCCAGCAGCAACGACGGGGGGGTCCTGAATGAGCAGTTCTTC. As protein: CASSNDGGVLNEQFF.

V usage is TRBV28 and J usage is TRBJ1-5, with D perhaps TRBD1 (5 bases). The CDR3 has 19 amino acids. In germline, CDR1 is MDHEN, CDR2 SYDVKM. Deletions cut 1 base from V and 6 bases from J, with 25 bases between. The CDR3 coding sequence is TGTGCCAGCAGTTTATTTGGCTCGGGGGTCAGGGAGATTGGTCAGCCCCAGCATTTT. Its protein product is CASSLFGSGVREIGQPQHF.